This paragraph reports one T cell receptor beta chain. Its antigen is currently not known. No clone much larger than this one lies a single base away; base qualities are absent. The sample belongs to a study of OX40 agonist ivuxolimab in advanced cancers. About the full investigation: The costimulatory receptor OX40 (CD134) was targeted by ivuxolimab, a fully human IgG2 agonistic monoclonal antibody. Intravenous ivuxolimab was administered to patients every 2 weeks at six dose levels: 0.01, 0.1, 0.3, 1.5, 3 and 10 mg/kg. Of the 50 to 55 dose-escalation patients, hepatocellular carcinoma was present in around 20, melanoma in approximately 15, renal cell carcinoma in 9 and head and neck cancer in 9. The dose-escalation cohort was around 84% male with a mean age of around 64 years, ranging from 23 to 79. Patients were allowed to have had prior anti-PD-1, anti-PD-L1 or anti-CTLA-4 therapy, and approximately 43% of the dose-escalation patients had previously received checkpoint inhibitors. Three dose-escalation patients achieved partial responses, one with hepatocellular carcinoma and two with cutaneous melanoma. The purpose of peripheral TCRbeta sequencing was to test whether ivuxolimab changed TCR sequence diversity and led to clonal T-cell expansion. The paper covers the monotherapy dose-escalation part of the phase I ivuxolimab trial, which included N ≈ 57 patients. Results the study describes overall, beyond this receptor: In the 0.1-3.0 mg/kg groups, partial responders had among the lowest normalized peripheral clonal expansion, particularly in CD8+ T cells. Low levels of normalized T-cell clonal expansion were also seen in some nonresponding patients. The antigen specificity of the clonally expanded peripheral T cells was not determined. After ivuxolimab, expanded clones were on average more numerous among CD8+ T cells than among CD4+ T cells. At doses from 0.1 to 3.0 mg/kg, clonal expansion was seen in both CD4+ and CD8+ blood T cells between baseline and week 6.

The trial excluded patients who had a history of autoimmune disease or were on systemic immunosuppression. Peripheral blood for TCR sequencing was collected from all dose cohorts at baseline, on cycle 4 day 1, and on cycle 7 day 1. Samples were obtained from an open-label, multicenter, first-in-human phase I dose-escalation trial of ivuxolimab. The trial enrolled adults with locally advanced or metastatic head and neck squamous cell, hepatocellular, melanoma or renal cell carcinoma. Before TCR sequencing, CD4+ T cells and CD8+ T cells were sorted from peripheral blood as separate populations. To sequence the TCRbeta CDR3 region, genomic DNA was isolated from the sorted cells. TCRbeta CDR3 regions were sequenced using the immunoSEQ Assay. The source is immuneACCESS, and TCRdb retained only in-frame sequences with V and J called. Part of the clones is not carried over; for the studies checked, unresolved V genes explain less than half of this, and the remainder is unexplained. Here the sample has 40,000 to 45,000 clones; around nine tenths occur a single time. The ten largest clonotypes hold about 13% of the sample.

The CDR3 spans 12 residues, from the cysteine through the phenylalanine. Just CDR3 DNA is preserved here, 36 bases in frame from base 1. The germline V gene (reference sequence) sets CDR1 to GTSNPN and CDR2 to SVGIG. This receptor was obtained from an adult with an advanced solid tumor such as melanoma, head and neck, liver or kidney cancer. Specimen: CD4+ or CD8+ T cells sorted from blood, collected in a trial of the OX40 agonist ivuxolimab. Recombination joined TRBV30 with TRBJ2-7; a stretch of 7 junction bases matches TRBD1. CDR3 protein: CSGTAGSYEQYF. The DNA reads TGTAGTGGGACAGCTGGATCCTACGAGCAGTACTTC.